In its sample, the clone carrying this T cell receptor beta chain was seen once. Recruitment covered about 25 US areas and drew participants whose ages spanned roughly 18 to 89 years. These data come from a study of blood T cell repertoires in COVID-19. At the level of the study: Specimens from acute and convalescent COVID-19 originated in the United States, Italy and Spain.

CDR3 length equals 13 residues. The J segment lost 5 bases and the V segment lost 7 bases, leaving 3 bases of the junction unmatched. Germline CDR1 is LNHDA and CDR2 is SQIVND (reference sequence). Original methodology: Estimates of nucleated cell counts were drawn from the amplification of reference gene primers. Sequencing was performed with immunoSEQ multiplex PCR; in TCRdb, only in-frame clones are kept and a portion is missing. That table is the source of V, J and clone size, and D and trimming were worked out from the DNA. This table holds about 200,000 clones, roughly 85% found once. The sample consisted of PBMCs or T cells enriched from blood (not recorded which). This TCR was recovered from a woman in her forties with acute COVID-19. The chain employs TRBV19 and TRBJ2-2, with 8 nucleotides matching TRBD1. The CDR3 bases are TGTGCCAGTACAGGGGGCTGGACCGGGGAGCTGTTTTTT. It specifies CASTGGWTGELFF.